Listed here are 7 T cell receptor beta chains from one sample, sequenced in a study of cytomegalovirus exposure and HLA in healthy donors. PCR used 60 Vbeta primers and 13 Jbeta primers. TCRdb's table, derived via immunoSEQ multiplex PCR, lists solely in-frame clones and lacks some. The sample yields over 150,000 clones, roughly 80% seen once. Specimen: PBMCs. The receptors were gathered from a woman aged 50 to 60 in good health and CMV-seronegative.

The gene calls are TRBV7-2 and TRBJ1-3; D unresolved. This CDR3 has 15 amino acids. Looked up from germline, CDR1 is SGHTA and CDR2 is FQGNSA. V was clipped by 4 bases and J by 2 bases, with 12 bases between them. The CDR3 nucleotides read TGTGCCAGCAGCTCCCCCAGGCCGGCTGGAAACACCATATATTTT. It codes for CASSSPRPAGNTIYF. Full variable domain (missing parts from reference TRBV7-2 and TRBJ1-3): GAGVSQSPSNKVTEKGKDVELRCDPISGHTALYWYRQSLGQGLEFLIYFQGNSAPDKSGLPSDRFSAERTGGSVSTLTIQRTQQEDSAVYLCASSSPRPAGNTIYFGEGSWLTVV.

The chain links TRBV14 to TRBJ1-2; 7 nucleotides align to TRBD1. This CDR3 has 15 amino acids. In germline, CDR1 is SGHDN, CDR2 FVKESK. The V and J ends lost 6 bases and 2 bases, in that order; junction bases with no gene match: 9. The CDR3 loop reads CASSRDRITNYGYTF. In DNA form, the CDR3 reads TGTGCCAGCAGTCGGGACAGAATCACAAACTATGGCTACACCTTC.

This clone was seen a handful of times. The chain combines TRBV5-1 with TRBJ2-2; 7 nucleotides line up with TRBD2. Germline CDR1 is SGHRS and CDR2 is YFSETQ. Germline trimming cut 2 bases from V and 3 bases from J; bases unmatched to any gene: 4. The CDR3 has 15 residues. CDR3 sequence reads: CASSFGGGDTGELFF. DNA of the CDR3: TGCGCCAGCAGCTTCGGCGGGGGAGACACCGGGGAGCTGTTTTTT.

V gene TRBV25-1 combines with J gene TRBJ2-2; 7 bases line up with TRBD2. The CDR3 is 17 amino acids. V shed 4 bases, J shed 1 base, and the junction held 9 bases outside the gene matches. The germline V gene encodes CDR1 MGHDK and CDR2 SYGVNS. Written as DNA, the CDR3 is TGTGCCAGCAGTGGGGGGAGGGGTGACATGAACACCGGGGAGCTGTTTTTT. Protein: CASSGGRGDMNTGELFF.

The CDR3 spells CASSRGRADTQYF. The CDR3, as DNA: TGCGCCAGCAGTCGCGGGAGAGCAGATACGCAGTATTTT. V gene TRBV4-3 combines with J gene TRBJ2-3, with 7 bases matching TRBD2. V shed 6 bases and J 4 bases; nucleotides not matched to a gene: 4. From germline, CDR1 is LGHNA and CDR2 YSLEER. CDR3 length equals 13 residues.

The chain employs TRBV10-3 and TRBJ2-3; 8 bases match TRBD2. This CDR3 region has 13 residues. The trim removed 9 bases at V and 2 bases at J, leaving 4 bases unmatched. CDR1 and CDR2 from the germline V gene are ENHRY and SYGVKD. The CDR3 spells CAIRGGYTDTQYF. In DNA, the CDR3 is TGTGCCATTCGGGGGGGGTACACAGATACGCAGTATTTT.

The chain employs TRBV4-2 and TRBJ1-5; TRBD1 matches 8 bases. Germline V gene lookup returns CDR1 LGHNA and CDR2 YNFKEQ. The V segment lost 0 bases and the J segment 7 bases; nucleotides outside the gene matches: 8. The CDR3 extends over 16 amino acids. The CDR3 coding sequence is TGTGCCAGCAGCCAAGATGGGCAGGGGGCCTGGCAGCCCCAGCATTTT. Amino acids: CASSQDGQGAWQPQHF.